This TCR beta chain is from a study of radiotherapy plus CTLA-4 blockade in lung cancer. TCRdb's copy holds only in-frame clones and misses some; the assay was immunoSEQ multiplex PCR. The table lists 81,000 or so clones, roughly four fifths of them singletons, with about 0.79% in the top ten. Comment on this clone: One junction end does not reproduce the germline sequence, and a read error may be involved.

CDR1 and CDR2 (germline): SGHRS, YFSETQ. The CDR3 sequence is 15 residues long. The chain combines TRBV5-1 with TRBJ2-1; 10 bases fit TRBD1. The source is a human donor with non-small cell lung cancer who had stable disease on radiotherapy plus ipilimumab. The sample was peripheral blood, taken from a patient treated with radiotherapy plus ipilimumab. CDR3 region: CASRLVGTGVNEQFF. As DNA, the CDR3 is TGCGCCAGCAGATTGGTGGGGACAGGGGTCAATGAGCAGTTCTTC.